The clone carrying this TCR beta chain was observed at least ten times. Unique molecular identifiers featured in how the TCRbeta library was prepared. TCRdb independently ran MiXCR on the PCR reads; one entry per CDR3 protein. Of approximately 250,000 distinct CDR3 sequences listed, 9.7% are singletons. The data belong to a study of T-cell reconstitution after alpha-beta-depleted transplantation in children. CDR1 is SGHRS and CDR2 is YFSETQ in the germline V gene. This CDR3 has 15 residues. The V and J ends lost 4 bases and 5 bases respectively, with 18 bases between them. The sequence was collected from a human donor who donated a stem cell graft to a child with SCID. This chain connects TRBV5-1 to TRBJ2-5; D assignment may be TRBD1 or TRBD2 (5 bases each). The sequencing here drew on PBMCs from the stem cell graft donor, taken from the stem cell graft. CDR3 region: CASSLRIPGRETQYF. DNA for the CDR3: TGCGCCAGCAGCCTCAGGATACCGGGGCGGGAGACCCAGTACTTC.